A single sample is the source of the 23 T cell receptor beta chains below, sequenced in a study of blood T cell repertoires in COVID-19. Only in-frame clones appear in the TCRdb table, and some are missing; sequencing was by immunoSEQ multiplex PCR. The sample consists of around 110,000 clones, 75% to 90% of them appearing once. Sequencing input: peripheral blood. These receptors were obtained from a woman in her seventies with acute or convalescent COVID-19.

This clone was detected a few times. The CDR3 protein is CASSTPGTPNTEAFF. DNA for the CDR3: TGTGCCAGTAGTACGCCCGGGACACCGAACACTGAAGCTTTCTTT. The rearrangement links TRBV19 to TRBJ1-1, with TRBD1 as a possible D gene (6 bases). V lost 4 bases and J lost 1, with 13 bases in between. The CDR3 totals 15 residues. Looked up from germline, CDR1 is LNHDA and CDR2 is SQIVND (reference sequence).

The CDR3 nucleotides are TGTGCCAGCAGCTTGTCGGGACAGGCTGCAACTAATGAAAAACTGTTTTTT. It translates to CASSLSGQAATNEKLFF. The chain uses TRBV5-6 and TRBJ1-4; the match to TRBD1 covers 8 bases. Germline-derived CDR1 and CDR2 are SGHDT and YYEEEE. J gave up 0 bases and V 1 base, and 5 bases lay outside the gene matches. The CDR3 runs 17 residues.

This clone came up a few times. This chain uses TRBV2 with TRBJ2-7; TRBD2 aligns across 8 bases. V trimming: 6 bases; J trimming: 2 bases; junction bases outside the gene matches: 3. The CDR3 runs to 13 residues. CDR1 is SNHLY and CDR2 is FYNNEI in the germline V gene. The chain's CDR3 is CASRAGAPYEQYF. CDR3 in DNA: TGTGCCAGCAGAGCGGGAGCACCCTACGAGCAGTACTTC. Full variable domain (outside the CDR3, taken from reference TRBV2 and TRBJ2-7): EPEVTQTPSHQVTQMGQEVILRCVPISNHLYFYWYRQILGQKVEFLVSFYNNEISEKSEIFDDQFSVERPDGSNFTLKIRSTKLEDSAMYFCASRAGAPYEQYFGPGTRLTVT.

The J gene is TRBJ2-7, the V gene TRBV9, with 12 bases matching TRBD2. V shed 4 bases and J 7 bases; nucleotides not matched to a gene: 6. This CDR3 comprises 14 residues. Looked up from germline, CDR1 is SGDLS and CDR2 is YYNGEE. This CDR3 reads CASSRLAGAREQYF. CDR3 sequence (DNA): TGTGCCAGCAGCAGACTAGCGGGGGCGAGGGAGCAGTACTTC.

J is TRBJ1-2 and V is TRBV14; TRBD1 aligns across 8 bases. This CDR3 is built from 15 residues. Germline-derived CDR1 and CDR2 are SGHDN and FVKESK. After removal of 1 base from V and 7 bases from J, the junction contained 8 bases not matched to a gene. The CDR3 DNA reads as TGTGCCAGCAGCCAAGTTCAGGGGGCTATCAGTGGCTACACCTTC. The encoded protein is CASSQVQGAISGYTF.

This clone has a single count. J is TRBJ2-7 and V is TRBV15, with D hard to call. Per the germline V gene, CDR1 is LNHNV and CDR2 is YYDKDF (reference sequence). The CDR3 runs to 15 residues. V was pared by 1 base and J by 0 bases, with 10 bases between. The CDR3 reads CATSRGRLTSYEQYF. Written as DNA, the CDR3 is TGTGCCACCAGCAGAGGGCGGCTTACCTCCTACGAGCAGTACTTC.

CDR3 residues: CAISEGTTGYTF. CDR3 in DNA: TGTGCCATCAGTGAAGGGACTACGGGCTACACCTTC. This chain links TRBV10-3 with TRBJ1-2; D possibly corresponds to TRBD1 (5 bases). CDR1 is ENHRY, CDR2 SYGVKD, per germline. V was trimmed by 3 bases and J by 8 bases, leaving 10 bases between them. The CDR3 consists of 12 residues.

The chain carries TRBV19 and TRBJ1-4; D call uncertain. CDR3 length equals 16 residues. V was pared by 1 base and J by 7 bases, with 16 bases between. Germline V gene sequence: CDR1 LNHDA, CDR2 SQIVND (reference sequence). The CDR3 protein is CASSIGARARGEKLFF. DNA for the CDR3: TGTGCCAGTAGTATAGGGGCCAGAGCCCGGGGTGAAAAACTGTTTTTT.

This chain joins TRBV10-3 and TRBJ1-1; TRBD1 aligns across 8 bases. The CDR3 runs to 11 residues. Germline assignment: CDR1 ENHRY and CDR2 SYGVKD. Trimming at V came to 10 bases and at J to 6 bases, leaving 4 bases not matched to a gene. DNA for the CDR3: TGTGCCACCGGACAGGGCCCTGAAGCTTTCTTT. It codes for CATGQGPEAFF.

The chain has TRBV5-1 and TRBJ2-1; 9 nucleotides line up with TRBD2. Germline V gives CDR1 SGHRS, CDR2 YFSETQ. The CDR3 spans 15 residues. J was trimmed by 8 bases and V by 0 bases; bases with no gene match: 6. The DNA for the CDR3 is TGCGCCAGCAGCTTGGAACTAGCGGGTAACGATGAGCAGTTCTTC. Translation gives CASSLELAGNDEQFF.

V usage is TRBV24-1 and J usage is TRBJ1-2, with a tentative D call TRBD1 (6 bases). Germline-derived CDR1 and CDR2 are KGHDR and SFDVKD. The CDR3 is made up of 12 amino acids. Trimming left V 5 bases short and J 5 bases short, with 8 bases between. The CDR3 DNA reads TGTGCCACCAGTGGAGGGGGTTATGGCTACACCTTC. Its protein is CATSGGGYGYTF.

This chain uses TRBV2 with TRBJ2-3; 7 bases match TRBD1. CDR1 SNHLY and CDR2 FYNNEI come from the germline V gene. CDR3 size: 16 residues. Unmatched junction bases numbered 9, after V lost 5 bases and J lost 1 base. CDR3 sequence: CASSNPLDRGTDTQYF. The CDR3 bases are TGTGCCAGCAGTAACCCCCTTGACAGGGGCACAGATACGCAGTATTTT.

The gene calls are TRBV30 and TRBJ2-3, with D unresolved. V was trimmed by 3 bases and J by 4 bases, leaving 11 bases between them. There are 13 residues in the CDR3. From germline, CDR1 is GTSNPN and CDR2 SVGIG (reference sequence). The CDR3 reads CAWRVGAADTQYF. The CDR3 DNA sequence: TGTGCCTGGAGAGTCGGAGCCGCAGATACGCAGTATTTT.

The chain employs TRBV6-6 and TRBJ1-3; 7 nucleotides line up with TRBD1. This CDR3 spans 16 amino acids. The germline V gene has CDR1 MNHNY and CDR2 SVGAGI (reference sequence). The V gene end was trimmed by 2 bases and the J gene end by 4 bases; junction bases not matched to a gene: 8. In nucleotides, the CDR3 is TGTGCCAGCAGTTACGGAGGGGGCCAACTCGGAAACACCATATATTTT. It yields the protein CASSYGGGQLGNTIYF.

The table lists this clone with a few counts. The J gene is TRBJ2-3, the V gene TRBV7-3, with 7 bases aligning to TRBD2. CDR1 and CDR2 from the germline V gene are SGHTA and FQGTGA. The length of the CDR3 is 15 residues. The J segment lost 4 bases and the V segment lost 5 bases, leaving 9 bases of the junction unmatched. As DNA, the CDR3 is TGTGCCAGCAGCGCTGGTGGGAGGGTGGCAGATACGCAGTATTTT. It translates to CASSAGGRVADTQYF.

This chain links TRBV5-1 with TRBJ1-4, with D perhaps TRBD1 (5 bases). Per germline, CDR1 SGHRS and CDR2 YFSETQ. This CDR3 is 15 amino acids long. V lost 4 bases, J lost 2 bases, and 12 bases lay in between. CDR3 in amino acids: CASSPGPWTNEKLFF. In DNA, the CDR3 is TGCGCCAGCAGCCCAGGGCCGTGGACTAATGAAAAACTGTTTTTT.

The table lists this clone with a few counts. The CDR3 loop is CATSRGQVDEQYF. The DNA of the CDR3 is TGTGCCACCAGCAGAGGACAGGTTGACGAGCAGTACTTC. V gene TRBV15 combines with J gene TRBJ2-7; maybe TRBD1 (6 bases). With 1 base removed from V and 5 bases from J, the gap between germline ends came to 9 bases. Germline CDR1 and CDR2: LNHNV and YYDKDF (reference sequence). The CDR3 has 13 residues.

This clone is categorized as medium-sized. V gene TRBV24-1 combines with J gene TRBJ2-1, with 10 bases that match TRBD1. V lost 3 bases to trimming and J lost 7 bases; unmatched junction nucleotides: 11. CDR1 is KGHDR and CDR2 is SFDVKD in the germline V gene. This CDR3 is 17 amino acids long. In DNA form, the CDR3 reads TGTGCCACCAGTGATCCCCAAAGGACAGGGGGGAGAAATGAGCAGTTCTTC. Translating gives CATSDPQRTGGRNEQFF.

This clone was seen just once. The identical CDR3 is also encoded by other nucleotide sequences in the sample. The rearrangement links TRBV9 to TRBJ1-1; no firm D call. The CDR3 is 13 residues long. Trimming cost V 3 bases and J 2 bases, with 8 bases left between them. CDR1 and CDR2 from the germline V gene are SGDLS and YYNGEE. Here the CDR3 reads CASSALLNTEAFF. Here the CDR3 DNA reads TGTGCCAGCAGCGCCCTATTAAACACTGAAGCTTTCTTT.

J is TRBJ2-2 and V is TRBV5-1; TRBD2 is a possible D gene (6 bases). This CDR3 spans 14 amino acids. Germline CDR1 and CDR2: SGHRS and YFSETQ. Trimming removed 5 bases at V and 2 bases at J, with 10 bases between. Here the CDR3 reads CASSSGLNTGELFF. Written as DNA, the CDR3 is TGCGCCAGCAGTTCGGGACTTAACACCGGGGAGCTGTTTTTT.

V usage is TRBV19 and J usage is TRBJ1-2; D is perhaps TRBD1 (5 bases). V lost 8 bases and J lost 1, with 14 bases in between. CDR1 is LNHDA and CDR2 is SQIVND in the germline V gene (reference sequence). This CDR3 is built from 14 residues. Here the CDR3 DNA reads TGTGCCAGTTCCCGACAGCCTGATAACTATGGCTACACCTTC. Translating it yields CASSRQPDNYGYTF.

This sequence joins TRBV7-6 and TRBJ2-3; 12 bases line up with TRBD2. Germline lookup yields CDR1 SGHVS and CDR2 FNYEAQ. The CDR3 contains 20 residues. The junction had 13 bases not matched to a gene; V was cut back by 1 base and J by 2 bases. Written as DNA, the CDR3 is TGTGCCAGCAGCTTAGTGAACGACCCTAGCGGGGGGGCATTCACAGATACGCAGTATTTT. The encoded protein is CASSLVNDPSGGAFTDTQYF.

The CDR3 loop is CASSLGAGVSGNTIYF. The CDR3 bases are TGTGCCAGCAGCTTAGGGGCAGGGGTCTCTGGAAACACCATATATTTT. V usage is TRBV7-3 and J usage is TRBJ1-3; D perhaps matches TRBD1 (6 bases). CDR1 and CDR2 (germline): SGHTA, FQGTGA. This CDR3 contains 16 residues. Trimming took 2 bases from V and 0 from J, leaving 11 bases between them.